Listed here are 11 T cell receptor beta chains from one sample, sequenced in a study of blood T cell repertoires in COVID-19. Using immunoSEQ multiplex PCR, the repertoire was profiled, and TCRdb retains in-frame clones only, with some absent. The repertoire holds fewer than 130,000 clones, with approximately 65% as singletons. The sequencing sample was made of peripheral blood. The receptors originated from an older woman with acute or convalescent COVID-19.

This clone has just one count. The CDR3 DNA reads TGTGCCAGCAGTGAACAGATCCCCTACGAGCAGTACTTC. Protein sequence: CASSEQIPYEQYF. The genes are TRBV6-1 and TRBJ2-7, with D unresolved. The germline gives CDR1 MNHNS, CDR2 SASEGT. The V end was cut by 2 bases, the J end by 2 bases, with 7 bases between. The CDR3 runs 13 residues.

The chain is built from TRBV24-1 and TRBJ1-3, with D tentatively TRBD1 (6 bases). This CDR3 comprises 12 residues. V was clipped by 9 bases and J by 4 bases, with 9 bases between them. Germline V CDR1 and CDR2: KGHDR, SFDVKD. This chain's CDR3 is CATQGNGNTIYF. CDR3 bases: TGTGCCACCCAGGGGAACGGAAACACCATATATTTT.

The chain has TRBV5-1 and TRBJ2-7; D is perhaps TRBD1 (5 bases). V was pared by 4 bases and J by 3 bases, with 5 bases between. The CDR3 spans 11 residues. In germline, CDR1 is SGHRS, CDR2 YFSETQ. The CDR3 nucleotides read TGCGCCAGCAGCGACAGCTACGAGCAGTACTTC. Protein: CASSDSYEQYF.

This clone was counted once. The chain carries TRBV16 and TRBJ1-1; D unresolved. Germline V lookup: CDR1 KGHSY, CDR2 FQNENV. The V end lost 3 bases, the J end lost 0 bases, and 14 bases lay between the germline ends. The CDR3 runs to 16 residues. The DNA for the CDR3 is TGTGCCAGCAGCCATGGAGACTGGCGAATGAACACTGAAGCTTTCTTT. Residues: CASSHGDWRMNTEAFF.

This clone came up once. CDR3 residues: CASSQGRSSYEQYF. In DNA, the CDR3 is TGCGCCAGCAGCCAAGGCCGTAGCTCCTACGAGCAGTACTTC. This chain uses TRBV4-1 with TRBJ2-7, with no clear D. Trimming pared 1 base from V and 0 bases from J, leaving 7 bases between. CDR3 length: 14 residues. The germline V gene encodes CDR1 MGHRA and CDR2 YSYEKL.

The CDR3 here is CSVLTGMGNQPQHF. The DNA for the CDR3 is TGCAGCGTACTAACAGGGATGGGCAATCAGCCCCAGCATTTT. This sequence joins TRBV29-1 and TRBJ1-5; perhaps TRBD1 as D (6 bases). The germline V gene encodes CDR1 SQVTM and CDR2 ANQGSEA. The CDR3 contains 14 residues. Trimming left V 6 bases short and J 2 bases short, with 14 bases between.

The V and J genes are TRBV2 and TRBJ1-6; TRBD1 might be the D (6 bases). Germline V gene data show CDR1 as SNHLY and CDR2 as FYNNEI. The CDR3 length is 15 residues. V shed 7 bases and J shed 11 bases, with 21 bases lying between them. The CDR3 nucleotides are TGTGCCAGCACTGGACAGCTGATGAATGGAGCACCCCTCCACTTT. Its protein product is CASTGQLMNGAPLHF.

This clone occurred a few times. The V gene is TRBV13, the J gene TRBJ1-6; D call uncertain. In germline, CDR1 is PRHDT, CDR2 FYEKMQ (reference sequence). This CDR3 region has 12 residues. The V gene lost 3 bases and the J gene lost 10 bases, with 7 bases spanning the gap. The CDR3 region has the DNA TGTGCCAGCAGCTTCTTTCTCTCACCCCTCCACTTT. Protein sequence: CASSFFLSPLHF.

This sequence joins TRBV28 and TRBJ2-3, with 8 bases lining up with TRBD2. CDR3 length equals 18 residues. V was clipped by 5 bases and J by 7 bases; unmatched bases: 20. CDR1 and CDR2 from the germline V gene are MDHEN and SYDVKM. The CDR3 loop is CASSLGIQRGPSTHTQYF. In DNA form, the CDR3 reads TGTGCCAGCAGTCTGGGGATCCAGCGGGGGCCGTCTACCCATACGCAGTATTTT.

This chain uses TRBV27 with TRBJ1-5; D is unresolved. The CDR3 covers 15 residues. CDR1 and CDR2 from the germline V gene are MNHEY and SMNVEV (reference sequence). Trimming pared 0 bases from V and 0 bases from J, leaving 6 bases between. The CDR3 DNA is TGTGCCAGCAGTTTATCCCCGTATAGCAATCAGCCCCAGCATTTT. This codes for CASSLSPYSNQPQHF.

The gene calls are TRBV5-6 and TRBJ1-2; D ambiguous. Germline V CDR1 and CDR2: SGHDT, YYEEEE. The CDR3 covers 10 residues. Trimming pared 0 bases from V and 13 bases from J, leaving 7 bases between. CDR3 amino acids: CASSLARRTF. For the CDR3, the DNA is TGTGCCAGCAGCTTGGCCAGGCGCACCTTC.